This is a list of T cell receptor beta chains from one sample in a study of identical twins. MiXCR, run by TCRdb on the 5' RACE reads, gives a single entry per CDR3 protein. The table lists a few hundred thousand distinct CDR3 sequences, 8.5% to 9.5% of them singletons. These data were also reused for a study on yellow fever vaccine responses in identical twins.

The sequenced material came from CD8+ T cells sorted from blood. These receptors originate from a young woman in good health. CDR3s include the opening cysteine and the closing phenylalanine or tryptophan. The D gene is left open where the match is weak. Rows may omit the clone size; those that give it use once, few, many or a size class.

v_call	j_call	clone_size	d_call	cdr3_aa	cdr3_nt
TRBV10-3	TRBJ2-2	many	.	CAVAEGLDTGELFF	TGTGCCGTTGCAGAGGGGCTGGACACCGGGGAGCTGTTTTTT
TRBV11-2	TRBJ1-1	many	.	CASNLQNPNTEAFF	TGTGCCAGCAATTTACAGAACCCGAACACTGAAGCTTTCTTT
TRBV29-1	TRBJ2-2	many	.	CSVEDFGNTGELFF	TGCAGCGTTGAAGATTTCGGGAACACCGGGGAGCTGTTTTTT
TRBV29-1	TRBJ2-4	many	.	CSVYPDSKNIQYF	TGCAGCGTTTACCCGGACAGTAAAAACATTCAGTACTTC
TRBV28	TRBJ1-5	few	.	CASRRTQGSQPQHF	TGTGCCAGCAGGAGAACACAGGGTTCCCAGCCCCAGCATTTT
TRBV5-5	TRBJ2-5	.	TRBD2	CASSPPLAGVQETQYF	TGTGCCAGCAGCCCGCCACTAGCGGGAGTACAAGAGACCCAGTACTTC
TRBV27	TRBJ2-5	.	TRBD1	CASSQQGSSPRAQYF	TGTGCCAGCAGTCAACAGGGGAGCTCTCCTAGGGCCCAGTACTTC
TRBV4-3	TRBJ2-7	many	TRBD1	CASSQDGRQGAGEQYF	TGCGCCAGCAGCCAAGATGGGAGACAGGGGGCCGGCGAGCAGTACTTC
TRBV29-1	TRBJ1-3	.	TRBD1	CSVDIDRGIYF	TGCAGCGTTGATATTGACAGGGGAATATATTTT
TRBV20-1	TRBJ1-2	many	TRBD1	CSARGQANYGYTF	TGCAGTGCTAGGGGACAGGCTAACTATGGCTACACCTTC
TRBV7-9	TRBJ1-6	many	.	CASSPSDGGYNSPLHF	TGTGCCAGCAGCCCGTCGGACGGGGGTTATAATTCACCCCTCCACTTT
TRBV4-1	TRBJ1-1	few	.	CASSQEKIFYTEAFF	TGCGCCAGCAGCCAAGAGAAAATCTTTTACACTGAAGCTTTCTTT
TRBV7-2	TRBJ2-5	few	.	CASSLGLEAQYF	TGTGCCAGCAGCTTAGGGCTGGAGGCCCAGTACTTC
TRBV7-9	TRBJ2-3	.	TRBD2	CASSSELAGVADTQYF	TGTGCCAGCAGCAGCGAACTAGCGGGAGTTGCAGATACGCAGTATTTT
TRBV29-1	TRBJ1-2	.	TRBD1	CSVEVLVEGTGGNGYTF	TGCAGCGTTGAGGTCTTAGTTGAAGGGACAGGGGGGAACGGCTACACCTTC
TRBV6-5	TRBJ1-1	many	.	CASSYSRSATEAFF	TGTGCCAGCAGTTACTCGAGGTCGGCTACTGAAGCTTTCTTT
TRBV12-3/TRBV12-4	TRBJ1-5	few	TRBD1	CASRQGASNQPQHF	TGTGCCAGCAGACAGGGGGCGAGCAATCAGCCCCAGCATTTT